This T cell receptor beta chain was documented in a study of T-cell reconstitution after alpha-beta-depleted transplantation in children (TCRdb year 2016). Concerning the study at large: The study quantitatively tracked T-cell immune reconstitution after TCRalphabeta/CD19-depleted allogeneic hematopoietic cell transplantation in children using TCR repertoire profiling.

General conclusions and limits of the study: In some patients, the high TCRbeta diversity seen at day 60 was put down to recipient T cells and intrathymic progenitors that had survived conditioning. The frequencies of hyperexpanded clones fell over the following months, and after one year, T-cell counts and TCRbeta diversity were mostly attributed to newly produced T cells. The apparently early alphabetaT-cell count recovery about two months after transplant was reportedly dependent on only several hundred rapidly expanded clones derived from non-depleted graft cells.

As regards this clonotype: Its target antigen remains unknown. The sample holds no much larger clone one base away, and base qualities are not on file.

In light of the paper, this sample's treatment or condition label describes: allogeneic hematopoietic cell transplantation with graft depleted of TCRalphabeta T cells and CD19 B cells. TCRalphabeta/CD19-depleted allogeneic hematopoietic cell grafts were given to the transplant recipients, all of whom were children. Library preparation employed PCR. Instrument on record: Illumina HiSeq 2500. TCR library preparation used molecular barcoding, with unique molecular identifiers applied to normalize quantification of the TCRbeta repertoire. TCRdb applied fastp at Q25 and MiXCR to the public reads, then kept only in-frame beta chains. Duplicate CDR3 protein sequences are folded into a single record with the most common DNA and genes. The sample has 540,000 or so distinct CDR3 sequences on record, 20% to 25% of them singletons. The ten top clones hold over 12% of the sample. V and J are trimmed by 3 bases and 14 bases, and the gene matches miss 8 bases of the junction. For CDR1 and CDR2, the germline V gene lists SGHRS and YFSETQ. Reading from cysteine to phenylalanine, the CDR3 counts 12 amino acids. Left in the record is the CDR3 DNA by itself, 36 bases read in frame from the first base.

This clonotype originated in a boy in the first two years of life who had a stem cell transplant for acute myeloid leukemia, so the T cells may come from the graft donor. The rearranged segments are TRBV5-1 and TRBJ2-1; 7 central nucleotides agree with TRBD2. This specimen was PBMCs, mostly from graft donor cells, taken 360 days after TCRalphabeta/CD19-depleted stem cell transplant. The nucleotide sequence reads TGCGCCAGCAGCTCCCCAGCGGGGTATAAGTTCTTC. The resulting protein is CASSSPAGYKFF.